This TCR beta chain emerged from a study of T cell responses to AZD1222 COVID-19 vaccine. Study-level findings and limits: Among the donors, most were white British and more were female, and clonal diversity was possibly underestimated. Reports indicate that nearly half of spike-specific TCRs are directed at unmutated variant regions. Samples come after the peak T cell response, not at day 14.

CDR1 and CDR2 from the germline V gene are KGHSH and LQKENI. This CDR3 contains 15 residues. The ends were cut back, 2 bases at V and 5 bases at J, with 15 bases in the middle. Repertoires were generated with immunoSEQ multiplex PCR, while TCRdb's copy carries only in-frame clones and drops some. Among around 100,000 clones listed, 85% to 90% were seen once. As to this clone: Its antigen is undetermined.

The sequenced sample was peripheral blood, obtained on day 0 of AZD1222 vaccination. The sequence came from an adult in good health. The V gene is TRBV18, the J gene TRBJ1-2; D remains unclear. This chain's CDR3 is CASSPGSTINYGYTF. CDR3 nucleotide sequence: TGTGCCAGCTCACCAGGGTCCACGATAAATTATGGCTACACCTTC.